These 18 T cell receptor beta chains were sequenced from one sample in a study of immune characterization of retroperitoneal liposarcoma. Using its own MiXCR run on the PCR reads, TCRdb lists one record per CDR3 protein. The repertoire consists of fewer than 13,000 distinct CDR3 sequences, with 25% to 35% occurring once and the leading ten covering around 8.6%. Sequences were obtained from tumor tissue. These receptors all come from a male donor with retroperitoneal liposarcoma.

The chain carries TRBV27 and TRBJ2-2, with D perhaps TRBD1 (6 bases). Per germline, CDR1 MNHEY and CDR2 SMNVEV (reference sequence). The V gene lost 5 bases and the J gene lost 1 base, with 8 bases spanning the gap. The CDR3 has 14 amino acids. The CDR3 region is CASSEGQNTGELFF. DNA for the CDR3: TGTGCCAGCAGTGAGGGACAGAACACCGGGGAGCTGTTTTTT.

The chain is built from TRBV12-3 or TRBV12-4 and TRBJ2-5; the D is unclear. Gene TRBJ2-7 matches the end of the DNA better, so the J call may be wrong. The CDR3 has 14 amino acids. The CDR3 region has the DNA TGTGCCAGCACCCGACACAGTCTCCCCAACGAGCAGTACTTC. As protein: CASTRHSLPNEQYF.

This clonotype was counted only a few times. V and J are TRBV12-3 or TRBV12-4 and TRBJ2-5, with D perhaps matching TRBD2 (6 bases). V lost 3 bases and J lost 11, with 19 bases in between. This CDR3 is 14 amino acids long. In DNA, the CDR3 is TGTGCCAGCAGTTTGGGGGGTAAAGGCTATGAGCAGTACTTC. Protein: CASSLGGKGYEQYF.

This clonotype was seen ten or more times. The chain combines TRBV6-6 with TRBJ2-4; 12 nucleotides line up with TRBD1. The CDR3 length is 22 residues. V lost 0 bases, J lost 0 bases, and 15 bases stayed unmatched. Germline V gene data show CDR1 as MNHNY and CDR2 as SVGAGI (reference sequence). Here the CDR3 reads CASSYSGTGGAYGELAKNIQYF. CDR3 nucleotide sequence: TGTGCCAGCAGTTACTCAGGGACAGGGGGCGCCTATGGGGAGCTAGCCAAAAACATTCAGTACTTC.

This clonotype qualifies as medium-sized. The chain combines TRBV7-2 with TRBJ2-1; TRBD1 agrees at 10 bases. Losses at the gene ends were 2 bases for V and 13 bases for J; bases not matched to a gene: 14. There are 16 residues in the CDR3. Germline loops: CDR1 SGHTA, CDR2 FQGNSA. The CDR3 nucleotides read TGTGCCAGCAGCTTAAGTTCGGGACAGGGGAAAAACATTCAGTTCTTC. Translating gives CASSLSSGQGKNIQFF.

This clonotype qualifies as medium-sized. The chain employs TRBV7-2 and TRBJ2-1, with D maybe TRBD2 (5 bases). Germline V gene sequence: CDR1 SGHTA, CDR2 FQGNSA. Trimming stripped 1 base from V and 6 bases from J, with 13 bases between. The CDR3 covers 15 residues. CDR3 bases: TGTGCCAGCAGCTTAGATGGAGGCACTTTCAATGAGCAGTTCTTC. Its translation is CASSLDGGTFNEQFF.

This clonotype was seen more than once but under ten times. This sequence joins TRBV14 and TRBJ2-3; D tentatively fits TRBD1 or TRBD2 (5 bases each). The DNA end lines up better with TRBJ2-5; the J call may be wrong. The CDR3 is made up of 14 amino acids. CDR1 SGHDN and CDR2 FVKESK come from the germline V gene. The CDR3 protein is CASSPGTYPRTQYF. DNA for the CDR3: TGTGCCAGCAGTCCCGGGACCTATCCGAGGACCCAGTACTTC.

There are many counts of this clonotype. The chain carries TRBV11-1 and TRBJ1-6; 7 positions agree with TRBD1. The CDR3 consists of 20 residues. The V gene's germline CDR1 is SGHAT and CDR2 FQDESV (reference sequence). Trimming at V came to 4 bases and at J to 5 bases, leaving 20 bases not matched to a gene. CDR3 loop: CASSYPSVREGAWNNSPLHF. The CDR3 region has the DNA TGTGCCAGCAGCTACCCCTCGGTTCGAGAGGGGGCATGGAATAATTCACCCCTCCACTTT.

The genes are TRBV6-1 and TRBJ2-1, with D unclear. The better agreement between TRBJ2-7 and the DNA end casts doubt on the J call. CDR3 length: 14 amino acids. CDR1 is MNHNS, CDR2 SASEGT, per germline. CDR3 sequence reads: CASSDLGYSYEQYF. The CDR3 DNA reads TGTGCCAGCAGTGACCTCGGGTACAGCTACGAGCAGTACTTC.

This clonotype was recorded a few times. DNA for the CDR3: TGTGCCAGCAGTTTAAACAGGGCGGGTTCACCCCTCCACTTT. This translates into CASSLNRAGSPLHF. The V call is TRBV12-3 or TRBV12-4, the J call TRBJ1-6; D possibly corresponds to TRBD1 (6 bases). Trimming left V 2 bases short and J 9 bases short, with 11 bases between. The CDR3 totals 14 residues.

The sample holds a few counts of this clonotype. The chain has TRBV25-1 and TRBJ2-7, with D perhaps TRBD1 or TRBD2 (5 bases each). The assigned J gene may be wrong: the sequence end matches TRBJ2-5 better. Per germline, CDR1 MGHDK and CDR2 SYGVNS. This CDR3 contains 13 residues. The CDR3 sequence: CASSEPGAETQYF. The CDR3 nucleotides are TGTGCCAGCAGTGAACCCGGGGCGGAGACCCAGTACTTC.

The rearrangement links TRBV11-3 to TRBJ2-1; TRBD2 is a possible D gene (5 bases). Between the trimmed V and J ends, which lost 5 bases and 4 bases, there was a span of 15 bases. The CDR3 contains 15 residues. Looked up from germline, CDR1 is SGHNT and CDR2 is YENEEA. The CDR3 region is CASSPGDSVYNEQFF. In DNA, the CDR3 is TGTGCCAGCAGCCCCGGCGATAGCGTATACAATGAGCAGTTCTTC.

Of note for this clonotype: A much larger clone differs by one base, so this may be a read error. The CDR3 reads CASSLQLAGDWNEQFF. In DNA, the CDR3 is TGTGCCAGCAGTCTCCAACTAGCGGGAGATTGGAATGAGCAGTTCTTC. The chain recombines TRBV6-1 with TRBJ2-3; 11 bases are shared with TRBD2. The J call may be faulty, since TRBJ2-1 better matches the DNA end. The germline V gene encodes CDR1 MNHNS and CDR2 SASEGT. This CDR3 has 16 residues.

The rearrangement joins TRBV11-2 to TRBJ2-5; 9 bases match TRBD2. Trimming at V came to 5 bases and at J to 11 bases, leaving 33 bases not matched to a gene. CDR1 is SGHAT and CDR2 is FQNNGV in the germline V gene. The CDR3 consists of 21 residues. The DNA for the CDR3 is TGTGCCAGCAGCGCCCCTTGGGGGCATAGCGGGGGCTACGGGTCCTACAATGAGCAGTACTTC. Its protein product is CASSAPWGHSGGYGSYNEQYF.

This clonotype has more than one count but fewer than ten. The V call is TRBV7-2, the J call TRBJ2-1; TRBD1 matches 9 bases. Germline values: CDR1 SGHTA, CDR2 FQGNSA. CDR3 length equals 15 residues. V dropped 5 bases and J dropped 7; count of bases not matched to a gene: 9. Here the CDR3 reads CASSAHRGRDNEQFF. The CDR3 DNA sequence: TGTGCCAGCAGCGCACACAGGGGGCGGGATAATGAGCAGTTCTTC.

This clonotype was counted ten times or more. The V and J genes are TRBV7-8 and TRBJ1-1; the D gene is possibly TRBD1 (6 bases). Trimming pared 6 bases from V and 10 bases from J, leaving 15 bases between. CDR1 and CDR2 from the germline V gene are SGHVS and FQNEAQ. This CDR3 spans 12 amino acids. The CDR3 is CASSFPGGAAFF. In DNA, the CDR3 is TGTGCCAGCAGTTTCCCCGGGGGGGCAGCTTTCTTT.

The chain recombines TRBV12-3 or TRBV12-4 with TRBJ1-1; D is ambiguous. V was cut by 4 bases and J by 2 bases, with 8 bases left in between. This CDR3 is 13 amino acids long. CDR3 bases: TGTGCCAGCAGTTGGGCCTCCAACACTGAAGCTTTCTTT. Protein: CASSWASNTEAFF.

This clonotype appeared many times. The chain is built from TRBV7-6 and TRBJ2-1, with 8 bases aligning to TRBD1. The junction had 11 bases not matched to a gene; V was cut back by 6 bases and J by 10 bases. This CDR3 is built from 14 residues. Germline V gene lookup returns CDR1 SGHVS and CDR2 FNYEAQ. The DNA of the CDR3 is TGTGCCAGCAGTACAGGGGGTTTGAGCTACGAGCAGTTCTTC. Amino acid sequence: CASSTGGLSYEQFF.